One T cell receptor beta chain is described in this entry. Every donor contributed at least one pre-ART and at least two post-ART PBMC samples. The CDR3 has 12 residues. Deletions cut 8 bases from V and 2 bases from J, with 12 bases between. The germline gives CDR1 GTSNPN, CDR2 SVGIG (reference sequence). The data derive from a study of long-term antiretroviral therapy in people with HIV. They ran version v3.0 of the immunoSEQ assay at survey level. Data came from immunoSEQ multiplex PCR; TCRdb stores just in-frame clones and leaves some out. The repertoire has some 20,000 clones, over 75% of them found once; the top ten carry almost 8%.

The sequenced sample was unsorted PBMCs, obtained at the start of antiretroviral therapy, before treatment. The chain uses TRBV30 and TRBJ1-2; maybe TRBD1 (6 bases). This clonotype originated in a middle-aged woman with HIV. CDR3 bases: TGTGCCCTTACAGGGAGGAACTATGGCTACACCTTC. Translating it yields CALTGRNYGYTF.